This TCR beta chain is drawn from a study of blood T cells in healthy people across ages. Sample-barcoded 5' priming and a J-beta primer mix drove a second PCR of 7 to 11 cycles. TCRdb reprocessed the 5' RACE reads via MiXCR and lists one record per CDR3 protein. The sample contains over a million distinct CDR3 sequences, under 55% of which appear only once. V shed 5 bases and J shed 2 bases, with 13 bases lying between them. The CDR3 sequence is 14 residues long. In its sample, this clonotype was seen a few times. This sequence was found in a woman aged 60 to 75 in good health. The material sequenced was blood. The rearrangement joins TRBV12-3 or TRBV12-4 to TRBJ2-7; D gene ambiguous. CDR3 sequence reads: CASSTTTVPYEQYF. DNA of the CDR3: TGTGCCAGCAGTACCACGACGGTGCCCTACGAGCAGTACTTC.